A selection of T cell receptor beta chains follows, all from one sample in a study of T cell repertoires in cytomegalovirus infection. TCRdb re-derived calls from the reads in MiXCR, one entry per CDR3 protein. In the table there are roughly 920,000 distinct CDR3 sequences, around 30% of which are singletons. Their target antigens are unknown. The sequencing here drew on cultured CD8+ T cells from PBMCs, taken from culture after CMV antigen stimulation. All receptors derive from a human donor in good health (CMV status not recorded). Some clones in this sample may be carry-over from other donors' samples. The CDR3 runs from the conserved cysteine through the conserved F or W. Each record gives: V gene, D gene, J gene, clone size, CDR3 DNA, CDR3 protein. The D gene is left open where the match is weak. Size is stated for part of the rows, as once, few or many counts, or as a class when the clone is expanded.

>TRBV14|NA|TRBJ2-5|once
TGTGCCAGCAGTGCCGGGACCGTAGAGACCCAGTACTTC
CASSAGTVETQYF
>TRBV7-4|TRBD1|TRBJ1-4|NA
TGTGCCAGCAGCTCACCGGGACAGAGTAATAAAAAACTGTTTTTT
CASSSPGQSNKKLFF
>TRBV28|NA|TRBJ1-4|few
TGTGCCAGCAGTTTATCGGGGAGTAGGGCTAATGAAAAACTGTTTTTT
CASSLSGSRANEKLFF
>TRBV7-2|NA|TRBJ1-3|once
TGTGCCAGCGGCTTAGTGGCAGCCCTCTCTGGAAACACCATATATTTT
CASGLVAALSGNTIYF
>TRBV5-4|TRBD2|TRBJ2-3|NA
TGTGCCAGCTATTCCCGGGGGGAAAGCACAGATACGCAGTATTTT
CASYSRGESTDTQYF
>TRBV7-6|TRBD2|TRBJ2-7|NA
TGTGCCAGCAGCTTTTCTAGCGGGGGGCTATACGAGCAGTACTTC
CASSFSSGGLYEQYF
>TRBV20-1|NA|TRBJ2-3|NA
TGCAGAGATGATACAACTAGCACAGATACGCAGTATTTT
CRDDTTSTDTQYF
>TRBV24-1|NA|TRBJ2-1|NA
TGTGCCACCGGGGCCCGAGGCCTAAATGAGCAGTTCTTC
CATGARGLNEQFF
>TRBV20-1|TRBD1|TRBJ2-1|NA
TGCAGTGCTAGAGAACCTGGGACAGGGACCTACAATGAGCAGTTCTTC
CSAREPGTGTYNEQFF
>TRBV10-3|TRBD2|TRBJ2-1|NA
TGTGCCATAACCGGGGGGGCCAGAAATGAGCAGTTCTTC
CAITGGARNEQFF
>TRBV27|NA|TRBJ2-7|NA
TGTGCCAGCAGTTCCACTCTCTTTTACGAGCAGTACTTC
CASSSTLFYEQYF
>TRBV27|NA|TRBJ1-1|NA
TGTGCCAGCAGTTTATGGGGCCGAGGGGAAGCTTTCTTT
CASSLWGRGEAFF
>TRBV7-9|NA|TRBJ1-2|NA
TGTGCCAGCAGCCCACCGGGACTCAACTATGGCTACACCTTC
CASSPPGLNYGYTF
>TRBV12-3/TRBV12-4|NA|TRBJ1-1|few
TGTGCCAGCAGGACCCAGCCCGGGGGAAGGTACACTGAAGCTTTCTTT
CASRTQPGGRYTEAFF
>TRBV20-1|NA|TRBJ1-1|NA
TGCAGTGCTAGAGACCGGTTCCCTGAAGCTTTCTTT
CSARDRFPEAFF
>TRBV4-1|NA|TRBJ1-3|few
TGCGCCAGCAGCCAAGATTCCATGGGGGCGAATGGAAACACCATATATTTT
CASSQDSMGANGNTIYF
>TRBV6-5|NA|TRBJ2-3|NA
TGTGCCAGCAGCGCATGCGACTCCCGCACAGATACGCAGTATTTT
CASSACDSRTDTQYF
>TRBV10-3|NA|TRBJ1-4|NA
TGTGCCATCACTGACGGAGGAGAAAAACTGTTTTTT
CAITDGGEKLFF
>TRBV9|NA|TRBJ1-6|NA
TGTGCCAGCAGCGTAAGCGCTAGCTCCTATAATTCACCCCTCCACTTT
CASSVSASSYNSPLHF
>TRBV5-1|NA|TRBJ2-1|NA
TGCGCCAGCAGCTCTTATCACCTCTCCTACAATGAGCAGTTCTTC
CASSSYHLSYNEQFF
>TRBV7-2|NA|TRBJ2-1|few
TGTGCCAGCAGCCTATCAGGTTCTCTAATTGGGGGTGCTTGGACTCGCAATGAGCAGTTCTTC
CASSLSGSLIGGAWTRNEQFF
>TRBV2|NA|TRBJ2-4|once
TGTGCCAGCATATCACCAGGGGGGATCTCCTTC
CASISPGGISF
>TRBV29-1|NA|TRBJ1-2|NA
TGCAGCGCCACCGACGGAAACTATGGCTACACCTTC
CSATDGNYGYTF
>TRBV7-8|NA|TRBJ2-3|many
TGTGCCAGCAGCTCCCCTGGAGACGCCACAGATACGCAGTATTTT
CASSSPGDATDTQYF
>TRBV20-1|TRBD2|TRBJ2-1|once
TGCAGTGCTAGAGTTGCGGGGGGAGACAATGAGCAGTTCTTC
CSARVAGGDNEQFF
>TRBV12-3/TRBV12-4|NA|TRBJ1-2|NA
TGTGCCAGCAGCCGCCACCTGGGTTCGGGTTATGGCTACACCTTC
CASSRHLGSGYGYTF
>TRBV7-9|NA|TRBJ2-5|few
TGTGCCAGCAGAAATACGGACAGCCAAGGGGGAAGGACCCAGTACTTC
CASRNTDSQGGRTQYF
>TRBV27|NA|TRBJ1-2|NA
TGTGCCAGCAGTTTATATTTCCCTAACTATGGCTACACCTTC
CASSLYFPNYGYTF
>TRBV5-4|NA|TRBJ2-4|few
TGTGCCAGCAGCCACTCGAATGCAGACATGGACATTCAGTACTTC
CASSHSNADMDIQYF
>TRBV6-5|TRBD1|TRBJ1-2|NA
TGTGCCAGCAGTTACTCGAAGGGACAGGGGGCGCTGGGCTATGGCTACACCTTC
CASSYSKGQGALGYGYTF
>TRBV4-1|NA|TRBJ1-2|few
TGCGCCAGCAGCCCTGAGGCGGGCCCTCACTATGGCTACACCTTC
CASSPEAGPHYGYTF
>TRBV6-5|TRBD2|TRBJ2-1|few
TGTGCCAGCAGTTACTCAGGGACTAGCGGGGGGGCCTATGAGCAGTTCTTC
CASSYSGTSGGAYEQFF
>TRBV11-3|TRBD2|TRBJ2-3|NA
TGTGCCAGCTCCCGGGGGGGGCGAGATACGCAGTATTTT
CASSRGGRDTQYF
>TRBV6-5|NA|TRBJ2-7|many
TGTGCCAGCAGTTACTCGATAGGTATGAGAAACGAGCAGTACTTC
CASSYSIGMRNEQYF
>TRBV4-1|NA|TRBJ2-2|once
TGCGCCAGCAGCCAAGTTGGGGACGACGGGGAGCTGTTTTTT
CASSQVGDDGELFF
>TRBV10-3|TRBD1|TRBJ2-1|many
TGTGCCATCGGATTTACCCCGGGACAGGAACCTACTACCTACAATGAGCAGTTCTTC
CAIGFTPGQEPTTYNEQFF
>TRBV3-1|NA|TRBJ1-6|NA
TGTGCCAGCAGCCGAGAAGCAGGGCCGTATTCACCCCTCCACTTT
CASSREAGPYSPLHF